This T cell receptor beta chain was identified during a study of blood T cell repertoires in COVID-19 (dated by TCRdb to the early 2020s). Describing the broader study: The collaborator samples originated in the United States, Italy and Spain and spanned the acute and convalescent phases of COVID-19. The material from the prospective study consisted of cDNA or gDNA derived from T cells, B-cell-depleted T cells, or PBMCs. Deeply sampled blood TCRbeta repertoires from subjects exposed to, actively infected with, or recovered from COVID-19 were included in the dataset. The repertoires were made available in a free public database intended to serve as a resource for research on the immune response to SARS-CoV-2. The samples were drawn from two sources: the first 160 participants of the ongoing ImmuneRACE study, and over 1,000 subjects contributed by 6 global collaborators. Nearly every sample came with metadata listing a de-identified subject ID, COVID-19 status, age in years and sex. Where HLA class I and class II types were available, the types were taken from metadata supplied by the sample provider, not from assay-based typing.

Whole blood was collected in K2EDTA tubes by collaborating institutions according to the institutions' own protocols. For TCRbeta analysis, collaborators shipped samples in one of three forms: frozen whole blood, isolated PBMCs, or DNA extracted from either of those sample types. Between the V and J ends, shortened by 3 bases and 3 bases respectively, the junction contains 8 bases. Spanning cysteine to phenylalanine, the CDR3 consists of 13 amino acids. Only the CDR3 portion is preserved as DNA: 39 bases, with reading frame beginning at the first base. For this clone: Its cognate antigen has yet to be identified. No much larger clone exists at a distance of one base, and base qualities are not known.

Study-wide findings and limitations: The amount of clinical and demographic metadata varied by source and participant and was provided uncurated.

The immunoSEQ Assay, a bias-controlled multiplex PCR, was used to amplify TCRbeta CDR3 regions from genomic DNA. Per the original workflow: The number of nucleated cells in each sample was estimated from the amplification of reference gene primers within the assay. Sequence reads were collapsed and filtered to measure the absolute abundance of every unique TCRbeta CDR3 rearrangement. For each sample, productive Simpson clonality was calculated as the square root of Simpson's diversity index over productive rearrangements. Held by TCRdb, this immuneACCESS table contains in-frame sequences only and omits some clones. Under half of the omission traces to an unresolved V gene where checked; the cause of the rest is unknown. That table is the source of V, J and clone size, and D and trimming were worked out from the DNA. Across this sample there are roughly 40,000 clones, with around nine tenths seen only once. The ten largest clones represent about 1.2% of the sample.

Rearrangement joined TRBV12-3 or TRBV12-4 to TRBJ1-2; the D gene is perhaps TRBD1, from 6 matching bases. The sequenced sample consisted of peripheral blood. The source is a woman aged 40 to 50 with acute or convalescent COVID-19. The CDR3 region: CASSLGADYGYTF. The sequence in DNA is TGTGCCAGCAGTTTGGGGGCTGACTATGGCTACACCTTC.